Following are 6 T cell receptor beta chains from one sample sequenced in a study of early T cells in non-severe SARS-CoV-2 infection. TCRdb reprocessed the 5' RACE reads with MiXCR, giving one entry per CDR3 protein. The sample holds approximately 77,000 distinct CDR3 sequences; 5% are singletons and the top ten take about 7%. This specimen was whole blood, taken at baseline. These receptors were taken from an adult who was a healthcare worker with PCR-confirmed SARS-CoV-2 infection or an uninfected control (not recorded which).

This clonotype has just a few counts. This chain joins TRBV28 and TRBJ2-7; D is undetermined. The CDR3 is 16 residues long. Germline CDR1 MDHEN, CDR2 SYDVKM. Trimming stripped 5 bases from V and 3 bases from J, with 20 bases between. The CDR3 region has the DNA TGTGCCAGCAGTCTCGCAGTTAGATGGTCCCGCTACGAGCAGTACTTC. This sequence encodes CASSLAVRWSRYEQYF.

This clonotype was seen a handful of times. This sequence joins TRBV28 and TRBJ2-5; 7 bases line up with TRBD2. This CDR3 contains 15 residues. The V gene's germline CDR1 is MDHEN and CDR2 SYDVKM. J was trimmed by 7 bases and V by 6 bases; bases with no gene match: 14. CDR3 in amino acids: CASRLTSTRIGTQYF. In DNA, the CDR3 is TGTGCCAGCAGGTTGACTAGCACGAGGATAGGGACCCAGTACTTC. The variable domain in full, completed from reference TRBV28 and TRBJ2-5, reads DVKVTQSSRYLVKRTGEKVFLECVQDMDHENMFWYRQDPGLGLRLIYFSYDVKMKEKGDIPEGYSVSREKKERFSLILESASTNQTSMYLCASRLTSTRIGTQYFGPGTRLLVL.

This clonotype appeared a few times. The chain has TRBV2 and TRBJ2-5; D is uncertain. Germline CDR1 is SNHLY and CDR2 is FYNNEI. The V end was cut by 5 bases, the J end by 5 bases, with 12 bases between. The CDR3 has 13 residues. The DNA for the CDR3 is TGTGCCAGCAGTTTTAAGCCGGTGGAGACCCAGTACTTC. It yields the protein CASSFKPVETQYF.

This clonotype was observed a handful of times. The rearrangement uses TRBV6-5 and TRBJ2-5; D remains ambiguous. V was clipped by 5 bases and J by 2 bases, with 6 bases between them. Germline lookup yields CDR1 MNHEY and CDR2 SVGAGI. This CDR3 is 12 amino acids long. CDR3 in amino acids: CASSTGQETQYF. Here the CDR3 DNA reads TGTGCCAGCAGTACCGGGCAAGAGACCCAGTACTTC.

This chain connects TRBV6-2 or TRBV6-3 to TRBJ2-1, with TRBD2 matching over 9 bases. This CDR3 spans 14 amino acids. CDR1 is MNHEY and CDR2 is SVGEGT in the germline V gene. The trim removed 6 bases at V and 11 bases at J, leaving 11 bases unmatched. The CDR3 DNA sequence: TGTGCCAGCAGCTCCCTAGCGGGAACACGAAAGCAGTTCTTC. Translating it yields CASSSLAGTRKQFF.

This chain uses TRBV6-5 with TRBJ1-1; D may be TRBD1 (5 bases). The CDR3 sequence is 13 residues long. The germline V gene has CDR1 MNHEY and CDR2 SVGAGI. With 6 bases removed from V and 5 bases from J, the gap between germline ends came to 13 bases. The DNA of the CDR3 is TGTGCCAGCAGGATGGGGCAGAGGACTGAAGCTTTCTTT. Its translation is CASRMGQRTEAFF.